This T cell receptor beta chain emerged from a study of blood T cell repertoires in COVID-19. Exposed participants encountered a COVID-19 case during the 2 weeks preceding study entry. Clones were read by immunoSEQ multiplex PCR, and TCRdb kept only the in-frame ones, dropping some. The sample has about 180,000 clones, approximately 80% seen once. Trimming took 4 bases from V and 5 from J; bases not matched to a gene: 11. CDR3 length: 16 amino acids. Germline V CDR1 and CDR2: SGHNT, YYREEE (reference sequence). The receptor was derived from a man aged 60 to 69 who had been exposed to COVID-19. The gene calls are TRBV5-4 and TRBJ2-1; 8 bases are shared with TRBD2. What was sequenced was PBMCs or T cells enriched from blood (not recorded which). The CDR3 loop reads CASSPGAGVIDNEQFF. The DNA for the CDR3 is TGTGCCAGCAGCCCCGGAGCGGGAGTAATCGACAATGAGCAGTTCTTC.